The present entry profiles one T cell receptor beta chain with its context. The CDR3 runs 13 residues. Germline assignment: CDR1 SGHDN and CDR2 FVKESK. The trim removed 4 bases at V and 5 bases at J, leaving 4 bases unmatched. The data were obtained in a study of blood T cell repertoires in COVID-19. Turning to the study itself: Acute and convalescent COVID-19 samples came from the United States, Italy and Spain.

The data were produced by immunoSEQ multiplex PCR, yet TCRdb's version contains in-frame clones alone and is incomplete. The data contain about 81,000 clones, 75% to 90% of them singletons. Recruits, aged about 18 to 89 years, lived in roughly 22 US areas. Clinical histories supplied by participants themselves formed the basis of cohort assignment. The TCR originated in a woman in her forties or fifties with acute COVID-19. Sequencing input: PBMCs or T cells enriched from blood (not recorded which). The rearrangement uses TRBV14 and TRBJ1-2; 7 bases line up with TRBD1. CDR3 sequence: CASSPRDRYGYTF. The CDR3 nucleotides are TGTGCCAGCAGCCCCCGGGACAGATATGGCTACACCTTC. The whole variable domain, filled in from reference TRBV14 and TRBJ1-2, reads EAGVTQFPSHSVIEKGQTVTLRCDPISGHDNLYWYRRVMGKEIKFLLHFVKESKQDESGMPNNRFLAERTGGTYSTLKVQPAELEDSGVYFCASSPRDRYGYTFGSGTRLTVV.